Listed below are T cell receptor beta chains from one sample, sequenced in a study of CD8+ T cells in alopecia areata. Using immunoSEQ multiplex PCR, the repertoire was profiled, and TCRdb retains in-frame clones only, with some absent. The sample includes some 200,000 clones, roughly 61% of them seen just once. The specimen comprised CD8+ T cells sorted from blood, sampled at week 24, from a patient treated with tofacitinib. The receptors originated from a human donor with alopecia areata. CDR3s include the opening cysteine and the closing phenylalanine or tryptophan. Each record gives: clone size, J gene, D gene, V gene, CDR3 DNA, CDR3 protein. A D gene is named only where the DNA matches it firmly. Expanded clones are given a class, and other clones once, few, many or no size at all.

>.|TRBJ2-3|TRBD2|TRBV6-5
TGTGCCAGCAGCTTGGGACTAGCGGGGACAGATACGCAGTATTTT
CASSLGLAGTDTQYF
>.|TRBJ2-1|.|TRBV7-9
TGTGCCAGCAGCCCAGGACTATTTAATGAGCAGTTCTTC
CASSPGLFNEQFF
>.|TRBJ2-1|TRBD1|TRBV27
TGTGCCAGCTTACGGACAGGATACAATGAGCAGTTCTTC
CASLRTGYNEQFF
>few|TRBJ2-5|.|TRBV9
TGTGCCAGCAGCGAGGAAAACATGGAGACCCAGTACTTC
CASSEENMETQYF
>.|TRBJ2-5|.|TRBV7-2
TGTGCCAGCAGCTCCGCCCTGGACAGACAAGAGACCCAGTACTTC
CASSSALDRQETQYF
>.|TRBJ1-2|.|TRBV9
TGTGCCAGCAGCGTAGCCGGCACCGGGGGCTACACCTTC
CASSVAGTGGYTF
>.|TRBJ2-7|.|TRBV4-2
TGTGCCAGCAGCCAGGGGGGACAATCCTACGAGCAGTACTTC
CASSQGGQSYEQYF
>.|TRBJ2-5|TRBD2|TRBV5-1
TGCGCCAGCAGCTACGGGGGGGACCAAGAGACCCAGTACTTC
CASSYGGDQETQYF
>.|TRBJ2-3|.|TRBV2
TGTGCCAGCAGTGAAGCAGTCACAGATACGCAGTATTTT
CASSEAVTDTQYF
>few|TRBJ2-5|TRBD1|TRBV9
TGTGCCAGCAGCGGCCGGGACAGTGAACCCCGGGGGACCCAGTACTTC
CASSGRDSEPRGTQYF
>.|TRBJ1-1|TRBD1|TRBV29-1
TGCAGCGTGGACAGGGGACGGGGTGAAGCTTTCTTT
CSVDRGRGEAFF
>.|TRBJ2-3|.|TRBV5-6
TGTGCCAGCAGCTGGGGGAGAGGCACAGATACGCAGTATTTT
CASSWGRGTDTQYF
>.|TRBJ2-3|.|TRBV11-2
TGTGCCAGCAGCTCCAGCGTACAGGCACGCGATACGCAGTATTTT
CASSSSVQARDTQYF
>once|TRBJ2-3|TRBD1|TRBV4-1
TGCGCCAGCAGCCAAGGGACAGGGGCGGATACGCAGTATTTT
CASSQGTGADTQYF
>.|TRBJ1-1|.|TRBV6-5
TGTGCCAGCAGTTACTCGAAGGGAATGGGAGCTTTCTTT
CASSYSKGMGAFF
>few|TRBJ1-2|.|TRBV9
TGTGCCAGCAGCGTATTTGAGACAGGATATAGCGCCTTC
CASSVFETGYSAF
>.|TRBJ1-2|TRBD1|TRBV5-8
TGTGCCAGCAGCTTCCCTAACAGGGGGCGCAACTATGGCTACACCTTC
CASSFPNRGRNYGYTF
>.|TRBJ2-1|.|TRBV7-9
TGTGCCAGCAGCTTAGGGACCCCCCTGGGATACAATGAGCAGTTCTTC
CASSLGTPLGYNEQFF
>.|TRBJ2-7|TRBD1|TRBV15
TGTGCCACCAGCCAGACAGGGACGTCCTACGAGCAGTACTTC
CATSQTGTSYEQYF